Following are 28 T cell receptor beta chains from one sample sequenced in a study of vaccination and CD4 T cells after COVID-19. Antigens for these TCRs are unknown. Sample time point: late sampling 161 to 241 days after vaccination in a few convalescent patients. Indicated treatment: roughly 11-day PBMC culture with coronavirus spike peptide pools or control peptides (ViraFEST assay). Once obtained from cultured CD4+ T cells, the DNA was sequenced using the Oncomine TCR Beta short-read assay. TCRdb reprocessed the PCR reads with MiXCR, giving one entry per CDR3 protein. This table holds some 19,000 distinct CDR3 sequences, approximately 56% found once. The specimen comprised CD4+ T cells from blood, cultured in vitro, sampled about 7 months after SARS-CoV-2 vaccination. The receptors originated from a human donor who had recovered from COVID-19.

This clonotype appeared a few times. This chain uses TRBV20-1 with TRBJ2-2; the D gene is possibly TRBD1 (6 bases). CDR3 size: 14 residues. V lost 1 base, J lost 4 bases, and 10 bases lay in between. Germline CDR1 and CDR2: DFQATT and SNEGSKA (reference sequence). CDR3 protein: CSARVRTATGELFF. CDR3 in DNA: TGCAGTGCTAGAGTAAGGACAGCCACCGGGGAGCTGTTTTTT.

The V gene is TRBV6-1, the J gene TRBJ1-1, with a possible D match to TRBD1 (5 bases). CDR1 is MNHNS and CDR2 is SASEGT in the germline V gene. This CDR3 is built from 13 residues. Trimming took 2 bases from V and 6 from J, leaving 10 bases between them. CDR3 in DNA: TGTGCCAGCAGTGAAAGAGGACAATCTGAAGCTTTCTTT. Amino acids: CASSERGQSEAFF.

The V gene is TRBV5-1, the J gene TRBJ1-1; D remains ambiguous. Looked up from germline, CDR1 is SGHRS and CDR2 is YFSETQ. The CDR3 is 15 residues long. V was pared by 0 bases and J by 0 bases, with 9 bases between. The CDR3 protein is CASSLDPGMNTEAFF. DNA for the CDR3: TGCGCCAGCAGCTTGGACCCGGGCATGAACACTGAAGCTTTCTTT.

The chain uses TRBV7-2 and TRBJ2-1; 10 bases match TRBD1. Germline lookup yields CDR1 SGHTA and CDR2 FQGNSA. This CDR3 spans 15 amino acids. The V and J ends lost 4 bases and 10 bases, in that order; junction bases with no gene match: 10. The CDR3 sequence is CASSSSRDRGNEQFF. CDR3 coding DNA: TGTGCCAGCAGCTCGTCCCGGGACAGGGGAAACGAGCAGTTCTTC. The variable domain in full, completed from reference TRBV7-2 and TRBJ2-1, reads GAGVSQSPSNKVTEKGKDVELRCDPISGHTALYWYRQSLGQGLEFLIYFQGNSAPDKSGLPSDRFSAERTGGSVSTLTIQRTQQEDSAVYLCASSSSRDRGNEQFFGPGTRLTVL.

The chain couples TRBV18 to TRBJ1-2; D gene unclear. V dropped 2 bases and J dropped 1 base, with 5 bases sitting between them. The CDR3 extends over 13 amino acids. Germline V lookup: CDR1 KGHSH, CDR2 LQKENI. CDR3 DNA sequence: TGTGCCAGCTCACCAGGGGATAACTATGGCTACACCTTC. As protein: CASSPGDNYGYTF.

This clonotype was picked up a small number of times. CDR3 DNA sequence: TGTGCCAGCAGCTCCAGGGGGCCCGAGACCCAGTACTTC. Translating it yields CASSSRGPETQYF. The rearrangement uses TRBV7-9 and TRBJ2-5, with 8 bases that match TRBD1. Looked up from germline, CDR1 is SEHNR and CDR2 is FQNEAQ (reference sequence). This CDR3 has 13 amino acids. Trimming at V came to 4 bases and at J to 5 bases, leaving 3 bases not matched to a gene.

The chain couples TRBV19 to TRBJ2-7, with 7 bases that match TRBD1. V shed 6 bases, J shed 2 bases, and the junction held 10 bases outside the gene matches. The germline V gene has CDR1 LNHDA and CDR2 SQIVND (reference sequence). The CDR3 totals 15 residues. CDR3 amino acids: CASRNRDSATYEQYF. CDR3 DNA: TGTGCCAGTAGAAACCGGGACAGTGCCACCTACGAGCAGTACTTC. Variable domain in full (rest from reference TRBV19 and TRBJ2-7): DGGITQSPKYLFRKEGQNVTLSCEQNLNHDAMYWYRQDPGQGLRLIYYSQIVNDFQKGDIAEGYSVSREKKESFPLTVTSAQKNPTAFYLCASRNRDSATYEQYFGPGTRLTVT.

The chain combines TRBV20-1 with TRBJ1-1; D unclear. CDR1 and CDR2 from the germline V gene are DFQATT and SNEGSKA (reference sequence). The CDR3 runs 12 residues. The V end was cut by 5 bases, the J end by 4 bases, with 11 bases between. In DNA form, the CDR3 reads TGCAGTGCTCTTTACCGGGGCACTGAAGCTTTCTTT. Protein product: CSALYRGTEAFF.

This sequence joins TRBV6-1 and TRBJ1-2; TRBD1 matches at 10 bases. Unmatched junction bases numbered 4, after V lost 5 bases and J lost 4 bases. Germline V gene lookup returns CDR1 MNHNS and CDR2 SASEGT. The CDR3 length is 14 residues. The CDR3 here is CASSQGQGSYGYTF. CDR3 nucleotide sequence: TGTGCCAGCAGTCAGGGACAGGGGAGCTATGGCTACACCTTC.

The chain links TRBV19 to TRBJ2-2, with 7 bases lining up with TRBD1. V gave up 4 bases and J gave up 4 bases; unmatched junction bases: 6. Germline assignment: CDR1 LNHDA and CDR2 SQIVND (reference sequence). This CDR3 region has 15 residues. CDR3 loop: CASSKAQGSTGELFF. CDR3 DNA sequence: TGTGCCAGTAGTAAAGCACAGGGGTCCACCGGGGAGCTGTTTTTT. Looking up the rest from reference TRBV19 and TRBJ2-2 gives the full variable domain: DGGITQSPKYLFRKEGQNVTLSCEQNLNHDAMYWYRQDPGQGLRLIYYSQIVNDFQKGDIAEGYSVSREKKESFPLTVTSAQKNPTAFYLCASSKAQGSTGELFFGEGSRLTVL.

The chain combines TRBV2 with TRBJ2-7, with TRBD2 as a possible D gene (5 bases). This CDR3 region has 13 residues. V lost 3 bases to trimming and J lost 2 bases, with 8 bases between them. Germline V gene lookup returns CDR1 SNHLY and CDR2 FYNNEI. The CDR3 bases are TGTGCCAGCAGTGACCCTAGCCCCTACGAGCAGTACTTC. It specifies CASSDPSPYEQYF.

This chain connects TRBV27 to TRBJ1-2; the match to TRBD1 covers 10 bases. This CDR3 comprises 19 residues. With V trimmed by 6 bases and J by 0 bases, 16 bases remained unmatched. Germline CDR1 MNHEY, CDR2 SMNVEV (reference sequence). The CDR3 nucleotides are TGTGCCAGCAGCCCCCTTCTTATCTGGGACAGGGGAACTAACTATGGCTACACCTTC. It codes for CASSPLLIWDRGTNYGYTF.

This clonotype was seen a handful of times. The gene calls are TRBV4-3 and TRBJ1-5; TRBD1 is a possible D gene (5 bases). This CDR3 comprises 15 residues. In germline, CDR1 is LGHNA, CDR2 YSLEER. V lost 4 bases, J lost 5 bases, and 15 bases lay in between. The CDR3 here is CASSPGAQGDQPQHF. In DNA, the CDR3 is TGCGCCAGCAGCCCCGGGGCGCAGGGCGATCAGCCCCAGCATTTT.

This clonotype was detected once. This rearrangement joins TRBV6-1 to TRBJ1-2; D gene uncertain. V was cut by 5 bases and J by 1 base, with 23 bases left in between. CDR1 is MNHNS and CDR2 is SASEGT in the germline V gene. The CDR3 runs 18 residues. The CDR3 DNA follows: TGTGCCAGCAGTACACACTCGCTTATGAGTGGCCGTAACTATGGCTACACCTTC. Its protein product is CASSTHSLMSGRNYGYTF.

The chain joins TRBV6-1 to TRBJ2-2; 8 bases are shared with TRBD2. The CDR3 covers 17 residues. CDR1 is MNHNS and CDR2 is SASEGT in the germline V gene. Trimming removed 10 bases from V and 1 base from J; junction bases left unmatched: 14. In DNA form, the CDR3 reads TGTGCCATGGGCCTAGCGGGCCCGATCTTGAACACCGGGGAGCTGTTTTTT. Translating it yields CAMGLAGPILNTGELFF.

This clonotype was counted between two and nine times. No DNA is shown, since the ends of the CDR3 on it are uncertain; the CDR3 is the one TCRdb lists. V and J are TRBV6-5 and TRBJ1-5; no check of the table's D call, TRBD1, against the DNA was made. CDR1 MNHEY and CDR2 SVGAGI come from the germline V gene. The CDR3 has 24 residues if both end residues are counted. The CDR3 spells CASSSTGFSSYEQYFGPGNQPQHF.

This chain connects TRBV7-9 to TRBJ1-1, with D possibly being TRBD1 (5 bases). The germline CDR1 and CDR2 sequences are SEHNR and FQNEAQ (reference sequence). The CDR3 length is 14 residues. V lost 5 bases, J lost 1 base, and 11 bases lay in between. The CDR3 DNA reads TGTGCCAGCAGCCACACAACAGGGAACACTGAAGCTTTCTTT. The encoded protein is CASSHTTGNTEAFF.

The chain uses TRBV5-1 and TRBJ2-7, with D unresolved. The CDR3 totals 13 residues. With 2 bases removed from V and 2 bases from J, the gap between germline ends came to 8 bases. CDR1 and CDR2 from the germline V gene are SGHRS and YFSETQ. This CDR3 is CASSFMAPYEQYF. CDR3 DNA: TGCGCCAGCAGCTTTATGGCCCCCTACGAGCAGTACTTC.

The table lists this clonotype with a few counts. The rearrangement uses TRBV20-1 and TRBJ2-3, with 14 bases that match TRBD2. The germline gives CDR1 DFQATT, CDR2 SNEGSKA (reference sequence). Trimming cost V 5 bases and J 4 bases; bases outside gene matches: 5. This CDR3 has 15 amino acids. The CDR3 DNA sequence: TGCAGTGCTTCTGGACTAGCGGGGGGTCCAGATACGCAGTATTTT. Its translation: CSASGLAGGPDTQYF.

This chain joins TRBV2 and TRBJ2-7; D might be TRBD1 (6 bases). The CDR3 is 15 amino acids. Germline values: CDR1 SNHLY, CDR2 FYNNEI. V gave up 6 bases and J gave up 3 bases, with 18 bases separating them. CDR3 residues: CASRRNRDTNYEQYF. In DNA form, the CDR3 reads TGTGCCAGCAGACGAAACCGGGACACAAACTACGAGCAGTACTTC.

The chain joins TRBV24-1 to TRBJ2-5; D is possibly TRBD1 or TRBD2 (5 bases each). Trimming pared 5 bases from V and 4 bases from J, leaving 13 bases between. Per the germline V gene, CDR1 is KGHDR and CDR2 is SFDVKD. This CDR3 contains 14 residues. CDR3 residues: CATSGWGPLETQYF. CDR3 in DNA: TGTGCCACCAGTGGTTGGGGACCTCTAGAGACCCAGTACTTC.

The chain combines TRBV20-1 with TRBJ1-1; perhaps TRBD1 as D (6 bases). The V end lost 1 base, the J end lost 4 bases, and 13 bases lay between the germline ends. The CDR3 loop spans 14 amino acids. In germline, CDR1 is DFQATT, CDR2 SNEGSKA (reference sequence). The CDR3 here is CSARVGGPATEAFF. In DNA form, the CDR3 reads TGCAGTGCTAGAGTTGGGGGGCCGGCCACTGAAGCTTTCTTT.

The V call is TRBV5-1, the J call TRBJ2-1; the D gene is possibly TRBD2 (6 bases). The CDR3 covers 15 residues. CDR1 and CDR2 from the germline V gene are SGHRS and YFSETQ. The germline V and J ends were trimmed by 5 bases and 10 bases, with 22 bases remaining between them. The CDR3 DNA sequence: TGCGCCAGCAGGTCGTACGGGCGGGGCCGACCGGAGCAGTTCTTC. Encoded protein: CASRSYGRGRPEQFF.

This clonotype came up once. The chain recombines TRBV7-2 with TRBJ2-7, with D possibly called TRBD1 or TRBD2 (5 bases each). The CDR3 runs 14 residues. Germline CDR1 and CDR2: SGHTA and FQGNSA. The V and J ends lost 5 bases and 3 bases respectively, with 14 bases between them. This chain's CDR3 is CASSRGLLGYEQYF. DNA of the CDR3: TGTGCCAGCAGCCGGGGCCTGTTAGGCTACGAGCAGTACTTC. Full variable domain (missing parts from reference TRBV7-2 and TRBJ2-7): GAGVSQSPSNKVTEKGKDVELRCDPISGHTALYWYRQSLGQGLEFLIYFQGNSAPDKSGLPSDRFSAERTGGSVSTLTIQRTQQEDSAVYLCASSRGLLGYEQYFGPGTRLTVT.

The chain couples TRBV7-2 to TRBJ1-2; no definite D call. V lost 1 base and J 7 bases, leaving 13 bases between the germline ends. Germline loops: CDR1 SGHTA, CDR2 FQGNSA. CDR3 length: 14 amino acids. The CDR3 DNA sequence: TGTGCCAGCAGCTTAGGTCTACAGTTCGGTGGCTACACCTTC. This translates into CASSLGLQFGGYTF.

This clonotype has more than one count but fewer than ten. This sequence joins TRBV24-1 and TRBJ2-5; 8 positions match TRBD1. Germline V gene lookup returns CDR1 KGHDR and CDR2 SFDVKD. Trimming cost V 3 bases and J 4 bases; bases outside gene matches: 9. The CDR3 contains 16 residues. The CDR3 is CATSDRGTGGLETQYF. The CDR3 nucleotides are TGTGCCACCAGTGATCGGGGGACAGGAGGGTTAGAGACCCAGTACTTC.

The chain employs TRBV7-2 and TRBJ2-7; the match to TRBD2 covers 10 bases. The germline CDR1 and CDR2 sequences are SGHTA and FQGNSA. The CDR3 is 15 residues long. Trimming removed 2 bases from V and 6 bases from J; junction bases left unmatched: 7. CDR3 sequence: CASSLSLAGAGEQYF. CDR3 bases: TGTGCCAGCAGCTTATCTCTAGCGGGGGCCGGCGAGCAGTACTTC. The variable domain in full, completed from reference TRBV7-2 and TRBJ2-7, reads GAGVSQSPSNKVTEKGKDVELRCDPISGHTALYWYRQSLGQGLEFLIYFQGNSAPDKSGLPSDRFSAERTGGSVSTLTIQRTQQEDSAVYLCASSLSLAGAGEQYFGPGTRLTVT.

The genes are TRBV20-1 and TRBJ1-1; D is possibly TRBD1 (5 bases). Trimming removed 3 bases from V and 1 base from J, with 12 bases in between. The CDR3 is 14 residues long. The V gene's germline CDR1 is DFQATT and CDR2 SNEGSKA (reference sequence). The CDR3 DNA reads TGCAGTGCTAGTAGGGGCGCGACGAACACTGAAGCTTTCTTT. This sequence encodes CSASRGATNTEAFF.